The next 9 T cell receptor beta chains were all read from a single sample in a study of T cell repertoires in cytomegalovirus infection. TCRdb independently ran MiXCR on the reads; one entry per CDR3 protein. The sample records approximately 500,000 distinct CDR3 sequences, approximately 10% being singletons. Material for sequencing was PBMCs. All receptors derive from a human donor in good health (CMV status not recorded). Some clones in this sample may be carry-over from other donors' samples.

This clonotype occurred many times. CDR3 bases: TGTGCCAGTAGGGACAGCATCTACGAGCAGTACTTC. It encodes CASRDSIYEQYF. The rearrangement joins TRBV2 to TRBJ2-7, with TRBD1 matching 7 bases. With 9 bases clipped from V and 3 bases from J, the junction kept 5 bases outside the gene matches. There are 12 residues in the CDR3. Per the germline V gene, CDR1 is SNHLY and CDR2 is FYNNEI. The full variable domain, in which reference TRBV2 and TRBJ2-7 provide the parts outside the CDR3, is EPEVTQTPSHQVTQMGQEVILRCVPISNHLYFYWYRQILGQKVEFLVSFYNNEISEKSEIFDDQFSVERPDGSNFTLKIRSTKLEDSAMYFCASRDSIYEQYFGPGTRLTVT.

There are many counts of this clonotype. This chain uses TRBV12-3 or TRBV12-4 with TRBJ1-2; D uncertain. There are 13 residues in the CDR3. V lost 3 bases, J lost 2 bases, and 7 bases lay in between. CDR3 in amino acids: CASSFARNYGYTF. CDR3 bases: TGTGCCAGCAGTTTCGCCAGGAACTATGGCTACACCTTC.

A few counts support this clonotype. The chain recombines TRBV25-1 with TRBJ1-1, with D possibly matching TRBD1 (6 bases). Germline V CDR1 and CDR2: MGHDK, SYGVNS. This CDR3 has 14 amino acids. Trimming removed 5 bases at V and 8 bases at J, with 18 bases between. CDR3 residues: CASSPGGGAREAFF. As DNA, the CDR3 is TGTGCCAGCAGTCCCGGTGGGGGGGCAAGGGAAGCTTTCTTT.

This clonotype was counted many times. J is TRBJ2-2 and V is TRBV19; no definite D call. The CDR3 covers 12 residues. From germline, CDR1 is LNHDA and CDR2 SQIVND (reference sequence). The germline V and J ends were trimmed by 2 bases and 7 bases, with 5 bases remaining between them. The CDR3 nucleotides read TGTGCCAGTAGTATATTTCTCGGGGAGCTGTTTTTT. Protein product: CASSIFLGELFF. The full variable domain, with the rest looked up from reference TRBV19 and TRBJ2-2, is DGGITQSPKYLFRKEGQNVTLSCEQNLNHDAMYWYRQDPGQGLRLIYYSQIVNDFQKGDIAEGYSVSREKKESFPLTVTSAQKNPTAFYLCASSIFLGELFFGEGSRLTVL.

Concerning this clonotype: An end of the junction does not agree with germline; a read error may underlie this. J is TRBJ1-1 and V is TRBV6-2 or TRBV6-3; D is uncertain. Germline V gene sequence: CDR1 MNHEY, CDR2 SVGEGT. The CDR3 is 8 residues long. CDR3 protein: CAADEAYF. Written as DNA, the CDR3 is TGTGCGGCAGATGAAGCTTACTTT.

This chain joins TRBV29-1 and TRBJ2-1; either TRBD1 or TRBD2 may supply D (5 bases each). This CDR3 contains 14 residues. Germline CDR1 SQVTM, CDR2 ANQGSEA. V was clipped by 3 bases and J by 0 bases, with 9 bases between them. CDR3 DNA: TGCAGCGTTGACGGGGCGAGCTCCTACAATGAGCAGTTCTTC. This translates into CSVDGASSYNEQFF.

Turning to this clonotype: This could be a read error, since a much larger clone is one nucleotide away. V gene TRBV14 combines with J gene TRBJ2-7; D is perhaps TRBD2 (6 bases). CDR1 SGHDN and CDR2 FVKESK come from the germline V gene. Trimming took off 4 bases at V and 2 bases at J, with 12 bases between the two ends. This CDR3 is built from 14 residues. The CDR3 DNA sequence: TGTGCCAGCAGCCTAATAGCGGTTCCCTACGAGCAGTACTTC. This encodes CASSLIAVPYEQYF.

This clonotype was counted at least ten times. The chain is built from TRBV7-9 and TRBJ1-1; D gene unclear. The length of the CDR3 is 12 residues. Germline V gene data show CDR1 as SEHNR and CDR2 as FQNEAQ (reference sequence). V lost 3 bases and J 2 bases, leaving 4 bases between the germline ends. This chain's CDR3 is CASSFTNTEAFF. CDR3 sequence (DNA): TGTGCCAGCAGCTTCACCAACACTGAAGCTTTCTTT.

The V gene is TRBV20-1, the J gene TRBJ1-6; 7 positions match TRBD1. J gave up 6 bases and V 3 bases, and 5 bases lay outside the gene matches. This CDR3 comprises 14 residues. Germline V CDR1 and CDR2: DFQATT, SNEGSKA (reference sequence). The CDR3 reads CSASYGDSNSPLHF. The CDR3 DNA reads TGCAGTGCTAGCTATGGGGACAGTAATTCACCCCTCCACTTT.